Shown below are 27 T cell receptor beta chains from a single sample sequenced in a study of OX40 agonist ivuxolimab in advanced cancers. The library was obtained by the immunoSEQ multiplex PCR assay. Not all clones reach the TCRdb copy of this immuneACCESS table, which keeps in-frame sequences only. Checked studies attribute under half of the gap to unresolved V genes and leave the rest unexplained. The sample profile shows approximately 92,000 clones; approximately 95% of them were found once. The ten largest make up roughly 2.1% of the sample. This sample comprised CD4+ or CD8+ T cells sorted from blood, obtained in a trial of the OX40 agonist ivuxolimab. These receptors were taken from an adult with an advanced solid tumor such as melanoma, head and neck, liver or kidney cancer.

This rearrangement joins TRBV19 to TRBJ2-6, with D uncertain. There are 14 residues in the CDR3. Trimming shortened V by 0 bases and J by 7 bases, and 7 bases separated the two germline ends. In germline, CDR1 is LNHDA, CDR2 SQIVND (reference sequence). The CDR3 here is CASSIDVGANVLTF. In nucleotides, the CDR3 is TGTGCCAGTAGTATAGACGTCGGAGCCAACGTCCTGACTTTC.

This chain joins TRBV5-6 and TRBJ2-2, with D unresolved. V lost 0 bases, J lost 7 bases, and 10 bases lay in between. The CDR3 is 14 residues long. CDR1 is SGHDT and CDR2 is YYEEEE in the germline V gene. The CDR3: CASSLDPPYGELFF. The CDR3 bases are TGTGCCAGCAGCTTGGATCCACCGTACGGGGAGCTGTTTTTT. Full variable domain (rest looked up from reference TRBV5-6 and TRBJ2-2): DAGVTQSPTHLIKTRGQQVTLRCSPKSGHDTVSWYQQALGQGPQFIFQYYEEEERQRGNFPDRFSGHQFPNYSSELNVNALLLGDSALYLCASSLDPPYGELFFGEGSRLTVL.

V is TRBV5-1 and J is TRBJ2-3, with D unresolved. Germline assignment: CDR1 SGHRS and CDR2 YFSETQ. The V and J ends lost 0 bases and 6 bases respectively, with 5 bases between them. This CDR3 is 12 amino acids long. This CDR3 reads CASSLVGDTQYF. For the CDR3, the DNA is TGCGCCAGCAGCTTGGTGGGGGATACGCAGTATTTT. Complete variable domain (other parts from reference TRBV5-1 and TRBJ2-3): KAGVTQTPRYLIKTRGQQVTLSCSPISGHRSVSWYQQTPGQGLQFLFEYFSETQRNKGNFPGRFSGRQFSNSRSEMNVSTLELGDSALYLCASSLVGDTQYFGPGTRLTVL.

The chain has TRBV9 and TRBJ2-7, with 9 nucleotides matching TRBD2. Per the germline V gene, CDR1 is SGDLS and CDR2 is YYNGEE. V shed 3 bases, J shed 6 bases, and the junction held 10 bases outside the gene matches. The CDR3 totals 15 residues. CDR3 amino acids: CASSAGLAQPPEQYF. The CDR3 bases are TGTGCCAGCAGCGCGGGACTAGCACAACCCCCCGAGCAGTACTTC.

V and J are TRBV11-2 and TRBJ1-5, with a weak D call TRBD1 (5 bases). Germline lookup yields CDR1 SGHAT and CDR2 FQNNGV. This CDR3 contains 14 residues. The V gene lost 3 bases and the J gene lost 5 bases, with 11 bases spanning the gap. The CDR3 protein is CASSLEGIYQPQHF. CDR3 DNA: TGTGCCAGCAGCTTGGAGGGGATTTATCAGCCCCAGCATTTT.

The genes are TRBV7-6 and TRBJ2-1, with 8 bases lining up with TRBD2. Germline V gives CDR1 SGHVS, CDR2 FNYEAQ. CDR3 length equals 17 residues. Trimming cost V 0 bases and J 3 bases; bases outside gene matches: 7. The CDR3 loop is CASSLARSGGVYNEQFF. The CDR3, as DNA: TGTGCCAGCAGCTTAGCGCGGTCGGGAGGGGTCTACAATGAGCAGTTCTTC.

The chain is built from TRBV7-2 and TRBJ2-7; D is ambiguous. The germline V gene has CDR1 SGHTA and CDR2 FQGNSA. This CDR3 has 13 residues. The V end was cut by 1 base, the J end by 6 bases, with 10 bases between. The CDR3 loop is CASSLDLPGEQYF. The CDR3, as DNA: TGTGCCAGCAGCTTAGACTTGCCAGGCGAGCAGTACTTC.

This rearrangement joins TRBV11-2 to TRBJ2-7; 10 bases are a match to TRBD2. Germline CDR1 is SGHAT and CDR2 is FQNNGV. The trim removed 4 bases at V and 4 bases at J, leaving 4 bases unmatched. The CDR3 consists of 14 residues. CDR3 sequence: CASSSTSGRYEQYF. CDR3 nucleotide sequence: TGTGCCAGCAGCTCGACTAGCGGGCGGTACGAGCAGTACTTC. Full variable domain (rest looked up from reference TRBV11-2 and TRBJ2-7): EAGVAQSPRYKIIEKRQSVAFWCNPISGHATLYWYQQILGQGPKLLIQFQNNGVVDDSQLPKDRFSAERLKGVDSTLKIQPAKLEDSAVYLCASSSTSGRYEQYFGPGTRLTVT.

The chain is built from TRBV13 and TRBJ1-1; D call uncertain. V lost 5 bases and J lost 1, with 8 bases in between. This CDR3 has 13 residues. Germline CDR1 is PRHDT and CDR2 is FYEKMQ (reference sequence). The CDR3 region is CASSQPANTEAFF. The CDR3 DNA reads as TGTGCCAGCAGCCAACCAGCGAACACTGAAGCTTTCTTT.

This chain joins TRBV15 and TRBJ2-5; D perhaps matches TRBD2 (5 bases). CDR1 and CDR2 (germline): LNHNV, YYDKDF (reference sequence). The germline V and J ends were trimmed by 4 bases and 5 bases, with 11 bases remaining between them. This CDR3 contains 13 residues. The chain's CDR3 is CATSIPSQETQYF. The DNA for the CDR3 is TGTGCCACCAGCATCCCTAGCCAGGAGACCCAGTACTTC.

This rearrangement joins TRBV4-1 to TRBJ1-5; D is unresolved. Germline CDR1 MGHRA, CDR2 YSYEKL. V was trimmed by 4 bases and J by 2 bases, leaving 15 bases between them. The CDR3 totals 16 residues. CDR3 region: CASSPSAPGRNQPQHF. The CDR3 nucleotides are TGCGCCAGCAGCCCCTCCGCGCCAGGCCGCAATCAGCCCCAGCATTTT.

A few counts support this clone. This chain joins TRBV7-9 and TRBJ2-2; D unresolved. This CDR3 is 13 amino acids long. Per germline, CDR1 SEHNR and CDR2 FQNEAQ (reference sequence). The V and J ends lost 4 bases and 3 bases respectively, with 6 bases between them. For the CDR3, the DNA is TGTGCCAGCAGCTCACCATACACCGGGGAGCTGTTTTTT. Residues: CASSSPYTGELFF.

This chain joins TRBV1 and TRBJ1-4; the D call TRBD1 from the table was never checked on the DNA. TRBV1 is classified as a pseudogene. CDR3 length equals 16 residues. The CDR3 bases are TGCACCAGCAGCCAGCCGACCCCAGGGGTCCGGGAAAAACTGTTTTTT. This codes for CTSSQPTPGVREKLFF.

This chain connects TRBV5-1 to TRBJ1-3; TRBD1 is a possible D gene (5 bases). CDR3 length: 14 residues. V gave up 1 base and J gave up 2 bases, with 7 bases separating them. Germline values: CDR1 SGHRS, CDR2 YFSETQ. DNA for the CDR3: TGCGCCAGCAGCTTGACAGGTCCTGGAAACACCATATATTTT. The encoded protein is CASSLTGPGNTIYF.

The V gene is TRBV28, the J gene TRBJ1-5, with D hard to call. The germline CDR1 and CDR2 sequences are MDHEN and SYDVKM. The ends were cut back, 5 bases at V and 2 bases at J, with 13 bases in the middle. This CDR3 has 15 residues. The CDR3 coding sequence is TGTGCCAGCAGTCCGGCCAGTTTCGGCAATCAGCCCCAGCATTTT. Translation: CASSPASFGNQPQHF.

In this sample, this clone turned up a few times. The chain couples TRBV30 to TRBJ2-2; no clear D gene. Trimming took off 4 bases at V and 2 bases at J, with 8 bases between the two ends. Germline CDR1 GTSNPN, CDR2 SVGIG (reference sequence). This CDR3 has 13 residues. The CDR3 sequence is CAWKLHNTGELFF. CDR3 DNA: TGTGCCTGGAAACTGCATAACACCGGGGAGCTGTTTTTT.

The rearrangement joins TRBV28 to TRBJ2-3; D unclear. The CDR3 extends over 14 amino acids. Trimming pared 3 bases from V and 4 bases from J, leaving 11 bases between. Germline-derived CDR1 and CDR2 are MDHEN and SYDVKM. The CDR3 here is CASSLVGLADTQYF. CDR3 coding DNA: TGTGCCAGCAGTTTGGTCGGCTTGGCAGATACGCAGTATTTT.

The chain carries TRBV27 and TRBJ2-7, with D possibly being TRBD1 (6 bases). The CDR3 is 14 amino acids. The germline CDR1 and CDR2 sequences are MNHEY and SMNVEV (reference sequence). V gave up 2 bases and J gave up 2 bases, with 10 bases separating them. The CDR3 region has the DNA TGTGCCAGCAGTTTAACAGGGACACCCTACGAGCAGTACTTC. Translation gives CASSLTGTPYEQYF.

The chain recombines TRBV4-1 with TRBJ1-1; D gene uncertain. The germline V gene encodes CDR1 MGHRA and CDR2 YSYEKL. V lost 2 bases and J 1 base, leaving 11 bases between the germline ends. CDR3 length: 15 residues. In DNA form, the CDR3 reads TGCGCCAGCAGCCAACTCCAAATGGGGAACACTGAAGCTTTCTTT. It codes for CASSQLQMGNTEAFF.

This clone has just one count. V usage is TRBV7-9 and J usage is TRBJ2-1; tentatively, D is TRBD1 or TRBD2 (5 bases each). Trimming removed 2 bases at V and 5 bases at J, with 10 bases between. Per the germline V gene, CDR1 is SEHNR and CDR2 is FQNEAQ (reference sequence). The CDR3 has 14 residues. In DNA, the CDR3 is TGTGCCAGCAGCTTATATGGGGGAAACAATGAGCAGTTCTTC. Residues: CASSLYGGNNEQFF.

This chain connects TRBV5-5 to TRBJ1-5; D not resolved. The CDR3 totals 15 residues. Germline CDR1 reads SGHKS; CDR2 reads YYEKEE (reference sequence). V lost 0 bases, J lost 0 bases, and 7 bases lay in between. The CDR3, as DNA: TGTGCCAGCAGCTTGGTAGGAGATAGCAATCAGCCCCAGCATTTT. Translating gives CASSLVGDSNQPQHF.

The chain carries TRBV9 and TRBJ2-3; the D gene could be TRBD1 or TRBD2 (5 bases each). Germline V gene sequence: CDR1 SGDLS, CDR2 YYNGEE. The CDR3 is 14 residues long. V gave up 3 bases and J gave up 6 bases, with 14 bases separating them. CDR3 DNA sequence: TGTGCCAGCAGCGCGTCGGTAGGGACGGATACGCAGTATTTT. The encoded protein is CASSASVGTDTQYF.

J is TRBJ2-7 and V is TRBV9; D is perhaps TRBD1 (5 bases). V lost 4 bases and J lost 0, with 20 bases in between. The CDR3 has 17 residues. Germline values: CDR1 SGDLS, CDR2 YYNGEE. The CDR3 DNA reads as TGTGCCAGCAGCCAGAATCCAAGCAGGGCCGGCTCCTACGAGCAGTACTTC. Translated: CASSQNPSRAGSYEQYF.

J is TRBJ1-2 and V is TRBV15; 7 bases fit TRBD1. Trimming took 6 bases from V and 3 from J; bases not matched to a gene: 7. CDR3 length: 14 amino acids. Germline CDR1 is LNHNV and CDR2 is YYDKDF (reference sequence). CDR3 sequence (DNA): TGTGCCACCAGTATCGGACAGGAGGACTATGGCTACACCTTC. Residues: CATSIGQEDYGYTF.

The chain uses TRBV2 and TRBJ2-1; the D gene is possibly TRBD2 (6 bases). CDR3 length: 13 residues. With 3 bases removed from V and 8 bases from J, the gap between germline ends came to 11 bases. Germline V gene lookup returns CDR1 SNHLY and CDR2 FYNNEI. The CDR3 loop reads CASSDMASDEQFF. CDR3 nucleotides: TGTGCCAGCAGTGATATGGCTAGCGATGAGCAGTTCTTC. Full variable domain (remainder filled in from reference TRBV2 and TRBJ2-1): EPEVTQTPSHQVTQMGQEVILRCVPISNHLYFYWYRQILGQKVEFLVSFYNNEISEKSEIFDDQFSVERPDGSNFTLKIRSTKLEDSAMYFCASSDMASDEQFFGPGTRLTVL.

CDR3 residues: CASSMYTEAFF. As DNA, the CDR3 is TGTGCCAGTAGTATGTACACTGAAGCTTTCTTT. The gene calls are TRBV19 and TRBJ1-1; no firm D call. Germline V CDR1 and CDR2: LNHDA, SQIVND (reference sequence). The length of the CDR3 is 11 residues. With 3 bases removed from V and 3 bases from J, the gap between germline ends came to 2 bases.

The chain recombines TRBV27 with TRBJ2-7; D call uncertain. Germline values: CDR1 MNHEY, CDR2 SMNVEV (reference sequence). Trimming cost V 3 bases and J 3 bases, with 9 bases left between them. The CDR3 is 13 amino acids. The CDR3 here is CASSFGYHYEQYF. The CDR3 DNA sequence: TGTGCCAGCAGTTTTGGATACCACTACGAGCAGTACTTC.